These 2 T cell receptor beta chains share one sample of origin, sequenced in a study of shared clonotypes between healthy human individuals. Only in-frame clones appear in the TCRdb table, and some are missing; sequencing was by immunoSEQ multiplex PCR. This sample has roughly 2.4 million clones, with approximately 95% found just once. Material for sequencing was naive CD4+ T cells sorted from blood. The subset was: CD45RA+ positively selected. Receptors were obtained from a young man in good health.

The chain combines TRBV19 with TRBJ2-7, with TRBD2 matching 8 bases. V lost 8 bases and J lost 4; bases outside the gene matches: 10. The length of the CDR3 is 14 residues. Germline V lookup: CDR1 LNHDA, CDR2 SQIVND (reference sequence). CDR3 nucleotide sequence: TGTGCCAGTTCACTAGCGGCTTCCTTTTACGAGCAGTACTTC. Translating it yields CASSLAASFYEQYF.

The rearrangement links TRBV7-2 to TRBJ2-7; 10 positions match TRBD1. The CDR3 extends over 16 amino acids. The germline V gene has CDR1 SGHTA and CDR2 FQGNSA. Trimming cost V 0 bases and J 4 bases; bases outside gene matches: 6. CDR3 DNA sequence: TGTGCCAGCAGCTTAGCCGGTGGGACAGGGGTATACGAGCAGTACTTC. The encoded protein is CASSLAGGTGVYEQYF.